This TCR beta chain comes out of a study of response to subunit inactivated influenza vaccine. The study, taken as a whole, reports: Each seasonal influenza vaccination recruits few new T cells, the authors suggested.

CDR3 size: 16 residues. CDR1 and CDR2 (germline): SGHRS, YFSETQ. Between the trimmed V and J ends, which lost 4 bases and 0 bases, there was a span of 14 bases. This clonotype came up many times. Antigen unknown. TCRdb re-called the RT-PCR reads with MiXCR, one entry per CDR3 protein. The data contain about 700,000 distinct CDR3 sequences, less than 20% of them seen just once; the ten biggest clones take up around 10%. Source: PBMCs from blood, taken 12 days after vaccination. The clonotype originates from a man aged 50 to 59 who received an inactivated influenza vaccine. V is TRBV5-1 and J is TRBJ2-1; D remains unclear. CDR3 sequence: CASSRQAFSSYNEQFF. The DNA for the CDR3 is TGCGCCAGCAGCCGCCAAGCGTTTAGCTCCTACAATGAGCAGTTCTTC.